This TCR beta chain is drawn from a study of OX40 agonist ivuxolimab in advanced cancers. Turning to the study itself: An agonistic human IgG2 monoclonal antibody against OX40 (CD134) was given.

Germline assignment: CDR1 SGHTA and CDR2 FQGNSA. Trimming took 1 base from V and 4 from J, leaving 14 bases between them. The length of the CDR3 is 15 residues. Libraries were prepared by immunoSEQ multiplex PCR; TCRdb keeps only in-frame clonotypes and omits some of them. Of roughly 97,000 clones in the sample, about 90% were seen once. The sequences come from CD4+ or CD8+ T cells sorted from blood, collected in a trial of the OX40 agonist ivuxolimab. The sequence came from an adult with an advanced solid tumor such as melanoma, head and neck, liver or kidney cancer. The gene calls are TRBV7-2 and TRBJ2-7; D unclear. Here the CDR3 reads CASSLVGRSEYEQYF. CDR3 nucleotides: TGTGCCAGCAGCTTAGTTGGCAGGTCCGAGTACGAGCAGTACTTC. The entire variable domain, with the rest obtained from reference TRBV7-2 and TRBJ2-7, is as follows: GAGVSQSPSNKVTEKGKDVELRCDPISGHTALYWYRQSLGQGLEFLIYFQGNSAPDKSGLPSDRFSAERTGGSVSTLTIQRTQQEDSAVYLCASSLVGRSEYEQYFGPGTRLTVT.